Each of the 2 T cell receptor beta chains below was sequenced from the same sample in a study of CD8 T cells in Susac syndrome. Reverse transcription of 0.5 to 1 ug RNA was performed with random hexamers. TCRdb analysed the immunoSEQ multiplex PCR reads with MiXCR anew, one entry per CDR3 protein. The sample carries about 83,000 distinct CDR3 sequences, about 95% recorded once. Sequencing was carried out using CD8+ T cells from PBMCs. The receptors come from a human donor with Susac syndrome.

The chain is built from TRBV29-1 and TRBJ2-5, with unresolved D. The germline V and J ends were trimmed by 4 bases and 1 base, with 7 bases remaining between them. Looked up from germline, CDR1 is SQVTM and CDR2 is ANQGSEA. The CDR3 is 12 residues long. The CDR3 DNA sequence: TGCAGCGTTGTTTCTGCCCAAGAGACCCAGTACTTC. It specifies CSVVSAQETQYF.

This sequence joins TRBV15 and TRBJ2-7, with D unclear. This CDR3 comprises 14 residues. Looked up from germline, CDR1 is LNHNV and CDR2 is YYDKDF (reference sequence). The V gene lost 0 bases and the J gene lost 1 base, with 7 bases spanning the gap. CDR3 in DNA: TGTGCCACCAGCAGAGACAGGAATTCCTACGAGCAGTACTTC. Translated, it gives CATSRDRNSYEQYF.